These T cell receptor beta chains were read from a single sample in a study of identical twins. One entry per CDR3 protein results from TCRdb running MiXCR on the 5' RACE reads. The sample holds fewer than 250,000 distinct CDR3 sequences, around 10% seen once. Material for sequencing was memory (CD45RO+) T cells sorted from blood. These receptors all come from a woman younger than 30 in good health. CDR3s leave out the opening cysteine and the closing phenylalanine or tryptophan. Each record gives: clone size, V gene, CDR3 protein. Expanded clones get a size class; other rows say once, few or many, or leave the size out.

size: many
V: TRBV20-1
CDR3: SAPDLPMNEQF

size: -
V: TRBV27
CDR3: ASSHGTANTEAF

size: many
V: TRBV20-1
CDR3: SASRGPSYNEQF

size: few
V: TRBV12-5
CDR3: ASGRSYDRGYT

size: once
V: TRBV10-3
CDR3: AISEEGYYGYT

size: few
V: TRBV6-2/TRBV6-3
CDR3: ASSYSKQSFGANVLT

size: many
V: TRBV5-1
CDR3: ASSLSGLDSPLH

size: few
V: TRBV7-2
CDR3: ASSFNPGLGYEQY

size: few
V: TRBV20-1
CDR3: SARFSQETQY

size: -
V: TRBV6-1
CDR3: ASRTTGDQPQH

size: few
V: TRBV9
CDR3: ASSVSQGRVYEQY

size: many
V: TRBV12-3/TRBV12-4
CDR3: ASSLIAPNTEAF

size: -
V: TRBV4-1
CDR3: ASSRSPNPGDEQF

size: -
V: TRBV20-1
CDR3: SARRASGTSGHLTSYEQY

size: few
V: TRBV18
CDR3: ASSPPSVYEQY

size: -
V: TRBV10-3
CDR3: ATTYGSTNEKLF

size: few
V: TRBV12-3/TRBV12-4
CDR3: ASSLSRGEQY

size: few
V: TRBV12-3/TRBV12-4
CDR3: ASSLGVAEQF

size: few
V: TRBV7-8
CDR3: ASSVTSGGYEQY

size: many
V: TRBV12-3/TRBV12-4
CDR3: ASGQQGGDTQY

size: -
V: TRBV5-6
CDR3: ASSYPPRTGETQY

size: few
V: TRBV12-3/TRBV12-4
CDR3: ASSIYGTYGYT

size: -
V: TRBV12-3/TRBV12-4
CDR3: AFSPGGGLAGANVLT

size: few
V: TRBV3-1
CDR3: ASSPYRHRDTQY

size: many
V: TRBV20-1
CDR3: SASGGASRYEQY

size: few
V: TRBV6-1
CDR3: ASSLGTSGTQY

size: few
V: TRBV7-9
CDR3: ASSFVGNTEAF

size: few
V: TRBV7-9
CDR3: ASSLRQFADTGELF

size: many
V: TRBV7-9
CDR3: ASTPDSHNSPLH